The clone carrying this T cell receptor (beta chain) was seen a handful of times. The data originate from a study of response to subunit inactivated influenza vaccine. Germline values: CDR1 SGHRS, CDR2 YFSETQ. The CDR3 runs to 18 residues. The ends were cut back, 1 base at V and 0 bases at J, with 17 bases in the middle. TCRdb reanalysed the RT-PCR reads using MiXCR and keeps one entry per CDR3 protein. The sample records roughly 700,000 distinct CDR3 sequences, approximately 13% being singletons. This material consisted of PBMCs from blood, taken roughly 15 days before vaccination. The receptor's source is a man aged 50 to 60 who received an inactivated influenza vaccine. The chain employs TRBV5-1 and TRBJ1-3; TRBD1 might be the D (6 bases). CDR3 region: CASSLSGGRSLSGNTIYF. The CDR3 DNA reads as TGCGCCAGCAGCTTGAGTGGGGGCCGCTCTCTCTCTGGAAACACCATATATTTT.